These 11 T cell receptor beta chains originate from one sample sequenced in a study of neurological immune-mediated disorders. MiXCR, run by TCRdb on the 5' RACE reads, gives a single entry per CDR3 protein. The repertoire has tens of thousands of distinct CDR3 sequences, roughly 18% of them found once; the top ten carry roughly 14%. Sequenced sample: PBMCs. The receptors were sampled from a woman between 40 and 55 years old in good health.

This clonotype was counted at least ten times. The rearrangement links TRBV5-6 to TRBJ2-6, with D unresolved. Per germline, CDR1 SGHDT and CDR2 YYEEEE. V lost 2 bases to trimming and J lost 0 bases, with 18 bases between them. This CDR3 spans 19 amino acids. CDR3 sequence: CASSFDVGSFRSGANVLTF. CDR3 in DNA: TGTGCCAGCAGCTTTGATGTGGGGTCATTTCGCTCTGGGGCCAACGTCCTGACTTTC.

In this sample, this clonotype turned up once. V is TRBV5-1 and J is TRBJ2-7; D might be TRBD2 (6 bases). The CDR3 sequence is 15 residues long. Looked up from germline, CDR1 is SGHRS and CDR2 is YFSETQ. Trimming cost V 0 bases and J 9 bases, with 19 bases left between them. The CDR3 region is CASSLDVCALGGQYF. DNA for the CDR3: TGCGCCAGCAGCTTGGACGTCTGCGCGTTGGGGGGGCAGTACTTC.

This clonotype appeared many times. The rearrangement links TRBV20-1 to TRBJ2-1, with D unclear. The CDR3 is made up of 13 amino acids. The V and J ends lost 7 bases and 5 bases respectively, with 15 bases between them. Germline CDR1 DFQATT, CDR2 SNEGSKA (reference sequence). The CDR3 reads CSVLSQSNNEQFF. The CDR3 DNA is TGCAGTGTCCTCTCACAGTCCAACAATGAGCAGTTCTTC.

This clonotype occurred many times. This chain links TRBV5-1 with TRBJ1-2; D unresolved. V lost 7 bases, J lost 1 base, and 5 bases lay in between. The CDR3 contains 11 residues. Looked up from germline, CDR1 is SGHRS and CDR2 is YFSETQ. CDR3 in DNA: TGCGCCAGCTCGGATAACTATGGCTACACCTTC. This gives the protein CASSDNYGYTF. Combining the CDR3 with reference TRBV5-1 and TRBJ1-2 gives the whole variable domain KAGVTQTPRYLIKTRGQQVTLSCSPISGHRSVSWYQQTPGQGLQFLFEYFSETQRNKGNFPGRFSGRQFSNSRSEMNVSTLELGDSALYLCASSDNYGYTFGSGTRLTVV.

In this sample, this clonotype turned up many times. This chain connects TRBV9 to TRBJ2-1; D call uncertain. V was pared by 0 bases and J by 9 bases, with 4 bases between. Germline V CDR1 and CDR2: SGDLS, YYNGEE. This CDR3 region has 11 residues. CDR3 loop: CASSVESEQFF. The CDR3 DNA reads TGTGCCAGCAGCGTAGAGAGTGAGCAGTTCTTC.

This clonotype has at least ten counts. The rearrangement joins TRBV5-1 to TRBJ2-3, with D perhaps TRBD1 (6 bases). CDR1 and CDR2 (germline): SGHRS, YFSETQ. Trimming stripped 4 bases from V and 5 bases from J, with 17 bases between. This CDR3 region has 15 residues. The CDR3 DNA reads TGCGCCAGCAGCGGGCCGACAGGTACCGTAGATACGCAGTATTTT. This gives the protein CASSGPTGTVDTQYF.

This clonotype was counted many times. V usage is TRBV5-5 and J usage is TRBJ1-2; possible D gene TRBD1, 6 bases. Germline loops: CDR1 SGHKS, CDR2 YYEKEE (reference sequence). Trimming stripped 3 bases from V and 2 bases from J, with 8 bases between. The CDR3 loop spans 13 amino acids. CDR3 in amino acids: CASSSRGNYGYTF. CDR3 nucleotide sequence: TGTGCCAGCAGCTCCAGGGGAAACTATGGCTACACCTTC.

This clonotype has at least ten counts. Here the CDR3 reads CASSATKRRGYEQYF. The CDR3 nucleotides read TGTGCCAGCAGTGCTACAAAACGACGGGGCTACGAGCAGTACTTC. V gene TRBV6-1 combines with J gene TRBJ2-7, with D possibly being TRBD2 (5 bases). From germline, CDR1 is MNHNS and CDR2 SASEGT. V lost 4 bases to trimming and J lost 3 bases, with 16 bases between them. CDR3 length equals 15 residues.

This clonotype has ten or more counts. The CDR3 here is CSARDSVGGGYTF. CDR3 DNA: TGCAGTGCTAGAGATAGCGTGGGAGGTGGCTACACCTTC. The rearrangement uses TRBV20-1 and TRBJ1-2; D unresolved. From germline, CDR1 is DFQATT and CDR2 SNEGSKA (reference sequence). This CDR3 has 13 amino acids. Trimming removed 0 bases at V and 7 bases at J, with 12 bases between.

This clonotype appeared once. At one of its ends the junction is not consistent with the germline gene, which may arise from a read error. The CDR3 coding sequence is TGTGCCAGCAGTTGGGACATTCCAGATAAGCAGTATTTT. It yields the protein CASSWDIPDKQYF. The genes are TRBV12-3 or TRBV12-4 and TRBJ2-3, with D tentatively TRBD1 (6 bases). The CDR3 covers 13 residues.

Many counts were recorded for this clonotype. V is TRBV6-1 and J is TRBJ1-2, with D maybe TRBD1 (6 bases). CDR3 size: 13 residues. The germline V gene has CDR1 MNHNS and CDR2 SASEGT. V was pared by 6 bases and J by 4 bases, with 12 bases between. CDR3 amino acids: CASRDSQLYGYTF. DNA for the CDR3: TGTGCCAGCAGGGACAGTCAACTCTATGGCTACACCTTC.